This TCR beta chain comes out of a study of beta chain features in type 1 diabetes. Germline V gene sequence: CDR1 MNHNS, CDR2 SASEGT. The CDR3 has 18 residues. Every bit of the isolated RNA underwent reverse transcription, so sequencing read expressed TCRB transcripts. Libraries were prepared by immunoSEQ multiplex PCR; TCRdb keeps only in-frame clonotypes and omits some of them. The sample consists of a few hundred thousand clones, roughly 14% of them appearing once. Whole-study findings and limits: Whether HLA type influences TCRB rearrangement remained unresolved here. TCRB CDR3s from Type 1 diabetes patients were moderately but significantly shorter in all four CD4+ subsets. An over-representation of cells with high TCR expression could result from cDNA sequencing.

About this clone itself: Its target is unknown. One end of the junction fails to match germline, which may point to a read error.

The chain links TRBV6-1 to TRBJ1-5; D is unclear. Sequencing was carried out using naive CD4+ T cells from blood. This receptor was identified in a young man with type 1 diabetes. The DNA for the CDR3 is TGTGCCATCAGTGAAGATAGAAGCCCCGGTTATAGCAATCAGCCCCAGCATTTT. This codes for CAISEDRSPGYSNQPQHF.